Listed below are T cell receptor beta chains from one sample, sequenced in a study of T cells in Graves' hyperthyroidism and ophthalmopathy. TCRdb reanalysed the multiplex PCR reads using MiXCR and keeps one entry per CDR3 protein. The sample carries fewer than 900,000 distinct CDR3 sequences, 16% recorded once. The sequencing input was blood. The source of these receptors is a man between 18 and 35 years old with Graves' hyperthyroidism. The CDR3 runs from the conserved cysteine through the conserved F or W. Each record gives: J gene, D gene, clone size, CDR3 length, V gene, CDR3 protein, CDR3 DNA. D genes are given only for firm matches. Clone size is given for some rows only: seen once, a few or many times, or a class if the clone is expanded.

TRBJ2-5,TRBD2,.,14,TRBV29-1,CSVGRLADQETQYF,TGCAGCGTTGGGAGGCTAGCGGACCAAGAGACCCAGTACTTC
TRBJ2-4,.,.,12,TRBV7-2,CASTPSRNIQYF,TGTGCCAGCACCCCTAGTAGGAACATTCAGTACTTC
TRBJ1-2,.,.,19,TRBV6-1,CASSPPNFRGGKDNYGYTF,TGTGCCAGCAGCCCTCCAAATTTTCGGGGGGGAAAGGATAACTATGGCTACACCTTC
TRBJ1-6,.,few,13,TRBV29-1,CSAAEAEGSPLHF,TGCAGCGCTGCCGAAGCCGAGGGTTCACCCCTCCACTTT
TRBJ2-5,.,few,16,TRBV9,CASSVTFGRSQETQYF,TGTGCCAGCAGCGTAACTTTCGGCAGGAGCCAAGAGACCCAGTACTTC
TRBJ2-7,TRBD2,many,12,TRBV28,CASSRLAGEEYF,TGTGCCAGCAGTAGACTAGCGGGAGAGGAGTACTTC
TRBJ2-7,.,.,14,TRBV9,CASSATPFSYEQYF,TGTGCCAGCAGCGCGACACCCTTCTCCTACGAGCAGTACTTC
TRBJ2-3,TRBD2,.,14,TRBV6-2/TRBV6-3,CASVAGIGVDTQYF,TGTGCCAGCGTAGCGGGAATTGGCGTGGATACGCAGTATTTT
TRBJ2-5,TRBD2,many,15,TRBV20-1,CSAKTAGGLGETQYF,TGCAGTGCTAAGACGGCGGGAGGGCTGGGAGAGACCCAGTACTTC
TRBJ2-3,.,many,13,TRBV14,CASSPSRTDTQYF,TGTGCCAGCAGCCCGTCGAGGACAGATACGCAGTATTTT
TRBJ1-5,.,few,15,TRBV28,CASSLWEVSNQPQHF,TGTGCCAGCAGTTTATGGGAGGTTAGCAATCAGCCCCAGCATTTT
TRBJ2-5,.,many,13,TRBV10-3,CAISGQGQETQYF,TGTGCCATCAGTGGGCAGGGTCAAGAGACCCAGTACTTC
TRBJ1-1,TRBD1,.,12,TRBV10-2,CASRTGTAEAFF,TGCGCCAGCCGGACAGGGACGGCTGAAGCTTTCTTT
TRBJ2-7,.,many,13,TRBV18,CASSPPAAYEQYF,TGTGCCAGCTCACCACCGGCAGCTTACGAGCAGTACTTC
TRBJ1-1,TRBD1,many,14,TRBV12-3/TRBV12-4,CASSLVHRGEGAFF,TGTGCCAGCAGTTTAGTCCACAGGGGTGAGGGAGCTTTCTTT
TRBJ2-5,TRBD2,many,14,TRBV7-2,CASSPGRDYWAQYF,TGTGCCAGCAGCCCCGGGAGGGATTATTGGGCCCAGTACTTC
TRBJ1-5,.,many,13,TRBV28,CASVRQRNQPQHF,TGTGCCAGCGTTCGACAGCGCAATCAGCCCCAGCATTTT
TRBJ2-7,.,.,12,TRBV2,CASTTGGHEQYF,TGTGCCAGCACCACGGGGGGCCACGAGCAGTACTTC
TRBJ1-4,TRBD1,.,15,TRBV20-1,CSVTLPGTGDEKLFF,TGCAGTGTTACACTTCCCGGGACAGGGGATGAAAAACTGTTTTTT
TRBJ2-1,TRBD2,.,15,TRBV20-1,CSARDRLAGVLEQFF,TGCAGTGCTAGAGATCGTTTAGCGGGAGTTCTTGAGCAGTTCTTC
TRBJ1-2,TRBD1,.,14,TRBV5-1,CASSEGTANYGYTF,TGCGCCAGCAGCGAAGGGACAGCTAACTATGGCTACACCTTC
TRBJ2-3,.,many,15,TRBV28,CASSFTREMADTQYF,TGTGCCAGCAGTTTTACACGGGAGATGGCAGATACGCAGTATTTT
TRBJ1-2,TRBD1,many,14,TRBV28,CASSTGQWVYGYTF,TGTGCCAGCAGTACGGGACAGTGGGTCTATGGCTACACCTTC
TRBJ2-7,TRBD1,few,17,TRBV4-1,CASSQKGGQGTSYEQYF,TGCGCCAGCAGCCAGAAAGGGGGACAGGGGACTTCCTACGAGCAGTACTTC
TRBJ2-7,TRBD2,many,13,TRBV20-1,CSARTSGPAEQYF,TGCAGTGCTAGGACTAGCGGTCCCGCCGAGCAGTACTTC
TRBJ2-1,TRBD2,many,16,TRBV4-2,CASSQGTSGRADEQFF,TGTGCCAGCAGCCAAGGGACTAGCGGGAGGGCCGATGAGCAGTTCTTC
TRBJ1-1,.,many,14,TRBV28,CASSGWDMNTEAFF,TGTGCCAGCAGTGGGTGGGACATGAACACTGAAGCTTTCTTT
TRBJ1-2,.,few,17,TRBV4-1,CASSPHSRGGDNYGYTF,TGCGCCAGCAGCCCGCATTCCAGGGGTGGGGATAACTATGGCTACACCTTC
TRBJ1-2,.,.,14,TRBV25-1,CASSESGHIYGYTF,TGTGCCAGCAGTGAATCAGGACACATCTATGGCTACACCTTC
TRBJ2-3,.,few,16,TRBV7-3,CASSLTFVAATDTQYF,TGTGCCAGCAGCTTAACGTTTGTAGCGGCCACAGATACGCAGTATTTT
TRBJ1-2,.,.,14,TRBV6-1,CASRPGGSHRGYTF,TGTGCCAGCAGGCCGGGGGGGTCGCATCGTGGCTACACCTTC
TRBJ2-1,TRBD2,.,13,TRBV13,CASSLRDYDEQFF,TGTGCCAGCAGCTTGCGGGACTACGATGAGCAGTTCTTC
TRBJ2-7,.,.,14,TRBV28,CASRRGPASYEQYF,TGTGCCAGCAGGCGGGGGCCCGCCTCCTACGAGCAGTACTTC
TRBJ1-2,.,many,15,TRBV15,CATSRGRNGDHGYTF,TGTGCCACCAGCAGAGGCCGTAACGGGGACCATGGCTACACCTTC
TRBJ2-7,.,many,17,TRBV27,CASSLRIGTSSSYEQYF,TGTGCCAGCAGTTTAAGGATTGGAACTAGCAGTTCCTACGAGCAGTACTTC
TRBJ2-7,.,.,15,TRBV10-3,CAIGGSGDSSYEQYF,TGTGCCATCGGGGGCAGCGGGGATAGCTCCTACGAGCAGTACTTC
TRBJ1-1,TRBD1,many,15,TRBV19,CASSARDRLNTEAFF,TGTGCCAGTAGCGCCCGGGACAGATTGAACACTGAAGCTTTCTTT
TRBJ2-2,TRBD1,few,16,TRBV7-9,CASSRRDSYNTGELFF,TGTGCCAGCAGCCGCCGGGACAGCTATAACACCGGGGAGCTGTTTTTT
TRBJ1-5,.,few,16,TRBV3-1,CASSHLTGHSNQPQHF,TGTGCCAGCAGCCACTTGACAGGACATAGCAATCAGCCCCAGCATTTT
TRBJ2-1,TRBD1,few,17,TRBV6-6,CASSYLQDRGRFNEQFF,TGTGCCAGCAGTTACTTACAGGACAGGGGGAGGTTCAATGAGCAGTTCTTC
TRBJ2-2,TRBD2,.,16,TRBV20-1,CSASGTSGSVTGELFF,TGCAGTGCTAGCGGGACTAGCGGGAGCGTCACCGGGGAGCTGTTTTTT
TRBJ1-5,.,.,15,TRBV12-3/TRBV12-4,CASSSGFDGNQPQHF,TGTGCCAGCAGTTCAGGGTTTGATGGCAATCAGCCCCAGCATTTT
TRBJ2-3,TRBD1,.,17,TRBV20-1,CSARALGTGYGTDTQYF,TGCAGTGCTAGAGCTTTAGGGACAGGTTATGGCACAGATACGCAGTATTTT
TRBJ1-1,.,many,16,TRBV12-3/TRBV12-4,CASSRSPTPLGTEAFF,TGTGCCAGCAGTCGTAGCCCGACCCCTTTAGGCACTGAAGCTTTCTTT
TRBJ2-7,.,many,11,TRBV7-9,CASSKDHEQYF,TGTGCCAGTAGTAAGGACCACGAGCAGTACTTC
TRBJ2-1,TRBD2,.,14,TRBV5-1,CASSGLAGVGEQFF,TGTGCCAGCAGCGGACTAGCGGGAGTTGGTGAGCAGTTCTTC
TRBJ1-1,TRBD1,many,13,TRBV18,CASRRQGRTEAFF,TGTGCCAGCCGAAGACAGGGACGGACTGAAGCTTTCTTT
TRBJ2-1,.,.,16,TRBV7-9,CASSPLTRRGSDEQFF,TGTGCCAGCAGCCCGCTCACGCGTCGTGGGTCGGATGAGCAGTTCTTC
TRBJ2-7,.,many,13,TRBV12-3/TRBV12-4,CASSFLSSYEQYF,TGTGCCAGCAGTTTTTTAAGCTCCTACGAGCAGTACTTC
TRBJ2-1,TRBD2,many,17,TRBV6-1,CASLLEKGLAGVNEQFF,TGTGCCAGCTTGCTTGAGAAGGGACTAGCGGGAGTCAATGAGCAGTTCTTC
TRBJ1-4,TRBD1,few,15,TRBV7-9,CASSLATGSGEKLFF,TGTGCCAGCAGCTTAGCGACAGGGTCTGGTGAAAAACTGTTTTTT
TRBJ2-7,.,many,15,TRBV20-1,CSASRGSDPSYEQYF,TGCAGTGCTAGTCGTGGGTCCGACCCATCCTACGAGCAGTACTTC
TRBJ2-1,.,few,12,TRBV20-1,CSGRGYNNEQFF,TGCAGTGGGAGAGGGTACAACAATGAGCAGTTCTTC
TRBJ1-2,.,few,15,TRBV27,CASREALSIMKGYTF,TGTGCCAGCAGAGAAGCCCTGTCCATTATGAAAGGCTACACCTTC
TRBJ2-7,.,many,15,TRBV4-1,CASSQEWTDSYEQYF,TGCGCCAGCAGCCAAGAGTGGACAGACTCCTACGAGCAGTACTTC
TRBJ1-3,.,few,14,TRBV5-6,CASSLEGPGNTIYF,TGTGCCAGCAGCTTGGAGGGGCCTGGAAACACCATATATTTT
TRBJ2-7,TRBD1,.,15,TRBV28,CASRLGTVPSYEQYF,TGTGCCAGCAGACTAGGGACAGTCCCTTCCTACGAGCAGTACTTC
TRBJ2-1,.,.,17,TRBV14,CASSQGHLLSSYNEQFF,TGTGCCAGCAGCCAAGGTCACTTACTTAGCTCCTACAATGAGCAGTTCTTC
TRBJ1-2,.,many,14,TRBV5-1,CASSSSAVGDGYTF,TGCGCCAGCAGCTCATCGGCCGTCGGGGATGGCTACACCTTC
TRBJ2-1,TRBD2,.,14,TRBV7-3,CASSLGGEDNEQFF,TGTGCCAGCAGCTTAGGGGGGGAGGACAATGAGCAGTTCTTC